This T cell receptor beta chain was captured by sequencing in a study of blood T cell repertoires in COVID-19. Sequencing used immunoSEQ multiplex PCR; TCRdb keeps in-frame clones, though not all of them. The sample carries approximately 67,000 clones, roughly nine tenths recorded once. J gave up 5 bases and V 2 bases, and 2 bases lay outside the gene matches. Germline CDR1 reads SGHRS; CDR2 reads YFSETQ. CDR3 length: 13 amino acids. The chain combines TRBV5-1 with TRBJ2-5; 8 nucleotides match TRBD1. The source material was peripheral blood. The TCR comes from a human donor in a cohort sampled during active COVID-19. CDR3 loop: CASSFYRGETQYF. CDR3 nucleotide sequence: TGCGCCAGCAGCTTTTACAGGGGGGAGACCCAGTACTTC.